This T cell receptor beta chain was captured by sequencing in a study of vaccination and CD4 T cells after COVID-19. Study-wide background: Convalescent donors totaled six males and four females, including two who were Hispanic.

Treatment described: roughly 11-day PBMC culture with coronavirus spike peptide pools or control peptides (ViraFEST assay). Wells that each held 2 million or so PBMCs were cultured with 9.5 to 10 IU/ml IL-2 and approximately 10 ug/ml peptide pools. General study findings and limits: Post-vaccination, and not before, a median roughly 90% of reactive clones appeared in convalescent patients.

The V and J ends lost 0 bases and 4 bases, in that order; junction bases with no gene match: 11. Germline V lookup: CDR1 SEHNR, CDR2 FQNEAQ (reference sequence). This CDR3 is 17 amino acids long. An Oncomine TCR Beta short-read assay was used to sequence the DNA from cultured CD4+ T cells. It was from cultured CD4+ T cells that genomic DNA was extracted. Using its own MiXCR run on the PCR reads, TCRdb lists one record per CDR3 protein. Of 20,000 to 30,000 distinct CDR3 sequences listed, around two thirds are singletons. Only one count was recorded for this clonotype. The target antigen is unknown. This clonotype originated in a human donor who had recovered from COVID-19. This chain connects TRBV7-9 to TRBJ2-5; TRBD2 matches 7 bases. The sequenced material came from CD4+ T cells from blood, cultured in vitro. CDR3 sequence (DNA): TGTGCCAGCAGCTTAGCGCTAGGGCGGGAGTGGAGAGAGACCCAGTACTTC. Its translation is CASSLALGREWRETQYF.